The source of this T cell receptor (beta chain) is a study of blood T cell repertoires in COVID-19. Study information: Sites in the United States, Italy and Spain provided acute and convalescent COVID-19 samples. In each case, the material was cDNA or gDNA derived from T cells, B-cell-depleted T cells, or PBMCs.

Per germline, CDR1 SGDLS and CDR2 YYNGEE. J gave up 4 bases and V 3 bases, and 6 bases lay outside the gene matches. CDR3 length: 16 amino acids. Original data processing: The assay estimated nucleated cells by amplifying reference gene primers. Sequencing used immunoSEQ multiplex PCR; TCRdb keeps in-frame clones, though not all of them. Clonal size and the V and J genes are those of that table, whereas D and trimming came from the DNA. Counted here are roughly 420,000 clones, around nine tenths occurring once; the ten biggest clones make up 0.95% to 1%. Residents of approximately 25 US areas, aged roughly 18 to 89 years, made up the participants.

This clonotype was obtained from a woman in her twenties or thirties with acute COVID-19. The sequenced sample consisted of PBMCs or T cells enriched from blood (not recorded which). The J gene is TRBJ2-7, the V gene TRBV9; 14 nucleotides line up with TRBD2. The CDR3 nucleotides read TGTGCCAGCAGCGAGGGACTAGCGGGGGCCTTATACGAGCAGTACTTC. Translation gives CASSEGLAGALYEQYF.